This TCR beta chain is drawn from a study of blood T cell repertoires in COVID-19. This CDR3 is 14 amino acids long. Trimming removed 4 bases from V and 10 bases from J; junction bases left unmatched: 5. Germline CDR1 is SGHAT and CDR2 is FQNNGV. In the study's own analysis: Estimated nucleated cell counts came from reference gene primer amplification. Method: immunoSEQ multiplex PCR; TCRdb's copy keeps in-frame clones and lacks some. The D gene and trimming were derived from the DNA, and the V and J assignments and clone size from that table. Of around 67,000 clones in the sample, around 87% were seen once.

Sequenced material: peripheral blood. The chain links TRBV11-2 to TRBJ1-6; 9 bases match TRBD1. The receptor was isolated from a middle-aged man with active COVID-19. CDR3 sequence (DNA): TGTGCCAGCAGCTACGGGACAGGGAGCTCACCCCTCCACTTT. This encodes CASSYGTGSSPLHF.